This T cell receptor beta chain was sequenced in a study of cytomegalovirus exposure and HLA in healthy donors. The CDR3 contains 14 residues. J was trimmed by 2 bases and V by 2 bases; bases with no gene match: 3. CDR1 and CDR2 (germline): SGDLS, YYNGEE. 13 Jbeta primers and 60 Vbeta primers were used for the PCR. The table came from immunoSEQ multiplex PCR; TCRdb's copy has only in-frame clones and leaves some out. This listing includes about 160,000 clones. The gene calls are TRBV9 and TRBJ1-1, with TRBD1 identical over 7 bases. The receptor's source is a woman aged 60 to 75 in good health and CMV-seronegative. The sample comprised PBMCs. CDR3 sequence reads: CASSVGQFNTEAFF. For the CDR3, the DNA is TGTGCCAGCAGCGTGGGACAGTTTAACACTGAAGCTTTCTTT.